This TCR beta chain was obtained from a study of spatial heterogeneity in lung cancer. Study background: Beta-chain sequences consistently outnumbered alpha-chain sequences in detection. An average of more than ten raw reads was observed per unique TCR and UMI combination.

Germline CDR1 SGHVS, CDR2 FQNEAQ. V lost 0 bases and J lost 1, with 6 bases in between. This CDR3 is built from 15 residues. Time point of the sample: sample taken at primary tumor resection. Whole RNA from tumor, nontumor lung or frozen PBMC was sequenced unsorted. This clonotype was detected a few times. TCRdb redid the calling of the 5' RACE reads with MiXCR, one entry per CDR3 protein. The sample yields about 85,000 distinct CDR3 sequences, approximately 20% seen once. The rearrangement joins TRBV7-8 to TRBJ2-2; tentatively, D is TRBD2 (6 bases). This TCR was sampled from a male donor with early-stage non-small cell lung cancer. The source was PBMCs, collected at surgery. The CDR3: CASSLARGNTGELFF. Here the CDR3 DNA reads TGTGCCAGCAGCTTAGCGCGGGGGAACACCGGGGAGCTGTTTTTT. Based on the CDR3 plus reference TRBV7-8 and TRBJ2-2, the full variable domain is GAGVSQSPRYKVAKRGQDVALRCDPISGHVSLFWYQQALGQGPEFLTYFQNEAQLDKSGLPSDRFFAERPEGSVSTLKIQRTQQEDSAVYLCASSLARGNTGELFFGEGSRLTVL.